The T cell receptor beta chain described here comes from a study of blood T cell repertoires in COVID-19 (dated by TCRdb to the early 2020s). About the investigation overall: The collaborator samples originated in the United States, Italy and Spain and spanned the acute and convalescent phases of COVID-19. The prospective study material was composed of cDNA or gDNA derived from T cells, B-cell-depleted T cells, or PBMCs. The dataset comprised deeply sampled blood TCRbeta repertoires from subjects exposed to, actively infected with, or recovered from COVID-19. A freely available public database, intended as a resource for researchers studying the immune response to SARS-CoV-2, is where the repertoires were released. Samples were obtained from the ongoing ImmuneRACE study (first 160 participants) and from 1,254 subjects provided by 6 global collaborators. The sample metadata nearly always contained a de-identified subject ID, COVID-19 status, age in years and sex. Where HLA class I and class II types were available, the types were taken from metadata supplied by the sample provider, not from assay-based typing. Broad study findings and their caveats: How much clinical and demographic metadata was included differed by source and by participant, and the metadata was provided uncurated.

TCRbeta CDR3 regions were amplified from genomic DNA by means of the immunoSEQ Assay, a bias-controlled multiplex PCR. Concerning the study's data processing: Nucleated cell counts per sample were estimated from amplification of reference gene primers within the assay. To quantify the absolute abundance of each unique TCRbeta CDR3 rearrangement, sequence reads were collapsed and filtered. For each sample, productive Simpson clonality was calculated as the square root of Simpson's diversity index across productive rearrangements. TCRdb re-hosts the immuneACCESS table, in-frame sequences only. Its copies lack some clones; in the studies checked, an unresolved V gene accounts for under half of them, and the cause for the rest is not known. That table gives V, J and clone size, and the DNA gave D and trimming. Across this sample there are roughly 40,000 clones, with 89% seen only once. The ten biggest clones cover 6% to 7% of the sample.

Worth noting for this clone: This receptor's antigen is unknown. No qualities accompany the bases; no much larger clone lies one base away.

The collaborating institutions used their own protocols to collect whole blood in K2EDTA tubes. For TCRbeta analysis, collaborator samples were shipped as frozen whole blood, as isolated PBMCs, or as DNA extracted from either sample type. The CDR3 spans 15 residues, from the cysteine through the phenylalanine. Of the read, only the CDR3 DNA is kept; its 45 bases are in frame from base 1. Reading the germline V gene gives CDR1 ENHRY and CDR2 SYGVKD. V is clipped by 0 bases and J by 1 base, and the sequence between their germline boundaries is 7 bases long. The chain couples TRBV10-3 to TRBJ2-1, with the D gene uncertain. The sequencing input was peripheral blood. The origin of this receptor is a human donor in a cohort sampled during active COVID-19. The CDR3 region has the sequence CAISESQESYNEQFF. The nucleotide sequence reads TGTGCCATCAGTGAGTCGCAGGAATCCTACAATGAGCAGTTCTTC.